Shown below are 14 T cell receptor beta chains from a single sample sequenced in a study of blood T cell repertoires in COVID-19 (dated by TCRdb to 2019 to 2021). Receptor libraries were prepared by the immunoSEQ multiplex PCR assay. TCRdb stores this immuneACCESS table with in-frame sequences only. Part of the clones is absent; in the studies checked, under half of the shortfall reflects unresolved V genes, and no reason is known for the rest. The sample contains 390,000 or so clones, more than 75% of them found a single time. The top ten clonotypes cover roughly 10% of the sample. Input material: peripheral blood. The receptors stem from a woman in her twenties or thirties with COVID-19, enrolled during active disease.

The chain carries TRBV7-2 and TRBJ2-7; 12 nucleotides agree with TRBD2. The germline V gene has CDR1 SGHTA and CDR2 FQGNSA. The CDR3 is 18 amino acids. J gave up 7 bases and V 3 bases, and 16 bases lay outside the gene matches. CDR3 nucleotide sequence: TGTGCCAGCAGCTTTCGACTAGCGGGAGTGGTGGGTGATGAGGAGCAGTACTTC. It translates to CASSFRLAGVVGDEEQYF.

The rearrangement joins TRBV30 to TRBJ2-2, with TRBD1 matching over 8 bases. The germline CDR1 and CDR2 sequences are GTSNPN and SVGIG (reference sequence). V was pared by 3 bases and J by 4 bases, with 4 bases of the junction left unmatched. The CDR3 consists of 14 residues. CDR3 loop: CAWRTGGGTGELFF. In DNA form, the CDR3 reads TGTGCCTGGAGAACAGGGGGAGGCACCGGGGAGCTGTTTTTT.

V is TRBV19 and J is TRBJ2-2, with TRBD1 matching over 10 bases. CDR1 and CDR2 from the germline V gene are LNHDA and SQIVND (reference sequence). The CDR3 has 15 amino acids. The trim removed 5 bases at V and 7 bases at J, leaving 7 bases unmatched. This CDR3 reads CASSQAGTGVGELFF. CDR3 bases: TGTGCCAGTAGTCAAGCCGGGACAGGGGTCGGGGAGCTGTTTTTT.

The V and J genes are TRBV19 and TRBJ2-7, with 12 bases identical to TRBD2. Germline loops: CDR1 LNHDA, CDR2 SQIVND (reference sequence). V lost 4 bases to trimming and J lost 6 bases; unmatched junction nucleotides: 7. The CDR3 has 15 amino acids. CDR3 nucleotides: TGTGCCAGTAGTAGCAAGACTAGCGGGAGTTTCGAGCAGTACTTC. Translation: CASSSKTSGSFEQYF.

The gene calls are TRBV24-1 and TRBJ1-2; D is uncertain. This CDR3 comprises 12 residues. The germline V gene has CDR1 KGHDR and CDR2 SFDVKD. V dropped 3 bases and J dropped 10 bases, with 11 bases sitting between them. The CDR3 region is CATSDRSSAYTF. CDR3 sequence (DNA): TGTGCCACCAGTGATAGGTCGAGCGCCTACACCTTC.

Points on this clone: This sample includes further DNA sequences coding for the same CDR3. The rearrangement joins TRBV6-5 to TRBJ1-1; unclear D gene. Germline V gene lookup returns CDR1 MNHEY and CDR2 SVGAGI. The V end lost 2 bases, the J end lost 2 bases, and 6 bases lay between the germline ends. The CDR3 length is 13 residues. The CDR3 loop is CASSYEGNTEAFF. The CDR3 DNA sequence: TGTGCCAGCAGTTACGAGGGAAACACTGAAGCTTTCTTT.

The rearrangement uses TRBV6-8 and TRBJ2-7, with TRBD2 as a possible D gene (6 bases). The germline V gene encodes CDR1 MNHGY and CDR2 SAAAGT. CDR3 size: 16 residues. The ends were cut back, 7 bases at V and 0 bases at J, with 19 bases in the middle. As DNA, the CDR3 is TGTGCCAGCACCCCCCGGGGGTGGCTTTGCTCCTACGAGCAGTACTTC. Translated, it gives CASTPRGWLCSYEQYF.

This clone turned up a few times. The chain combines TRBV6-5 with TRBJ1-2; D gene ambiguous. The CDR3 runs to 13 residues. V was shortened by 6 bases and J by 3 bases, with 11 bases between the two germline ends. CDR1 is MNHEY and CDR2 is SVGAGI in the germline V gene. The CDR3 bases are TGTGCCAGCAGCCCCGTCCGGGACTATGGCTACACCTTC. Its protein product is CASSPVRDYGYTF.

This rearrangement joins TRBV27 to TRBJ1-5; D possibly corresponds to TRBD1 (5 bases). V lost 6 bases to trimming and J lost 6 bases, with 18 bases between them. The length of the CDR3 is 15 residues. Germline assignment: CDR1 MNHEY and CDR2 SMNVEV (reference sequence). CDR3 region: CASSPRRGAGQPQHF. Written as DNA, the CDR3 is TGTGCCAGCAGCCCCCGGAGGGGCGCAGGTCAGCCCCAGCATTTT.

This clone has only one observation. The chain carries TRBV15 and TRBJ1-5; D remains ambiguous. The CDR3 runs to 15 residues. CDR1 and CDR2 from the germline V gene are LNHNV and YYDKDF (reference sequence). The ends were cut back, 0 bases at V and 6 bases at J, with 12 bases in the middle. The CDR3 DNA follows: TGTGCCACCAGCAGAGATGGAAGCCGCGGTCAGCCCCAGCATTTT. This encodes CATSRDGSRGQPQHF. Drawing the rest from reference TRBV15 and TRBJ1-5, the complete variable domain is DAMVIQNPRYQVTQFGKPVTLSCSQTLNHNVMYWYQQKSSQAPKLLFHYYDKDFNNEADTPDNFQSRRPNTSFCFLDIRSPGLGDTAMYLCATSRDGSRGQPQHFGDGTRLSIL.

This clone has more than one count but fewer than ten. The CDR3 region has the DNA TGCAGCGTCACCCGAACAGAATCCGGGGAGCTGTTTTTT. This encodes CSVTRTESGELFF. The rearrangement links TRBV29-1 to TRBJ2-2; D uncertain. The V end was cut by 6 bases, the J end by 6 bases, with 14 bases between. This CDR3 has 13 amino acids. CDR1 SQVTM and CDR2 ANQGSEA come from the germline V gene.

The chain couples TRBV28 to TRBJ1-2; the D is unclear. Germline V gene sequence: CDR1 MDHEN, CDR2 SYDVKM. This CDR3 has 13 residues. V was pared by 2 bases and J by 6 bases, with 10 bases between. The CDR3 DNA is TGTGCCAGCAGTTTAGCCGGGAACAATGGCTACACCTTC. It translates to CASSLAGNNGYTF.

The CDR3 here is CSAGVSGNTIYF. CDR3 nucleotides: TGCAGTGCAGGGGTCTCTGGAAACACCATATATTTT. The gene calls are TRBV29-1 and TRBJ1-3; the D gene is possibly TRBD1 (6 bases). The CDR3 consists of 12 residues. Per the germline V gene, CDR1 is SQVTM and CDR2 is ANQGSEA.

The chain has TRBV4-1 and TRBJ1-5; 7 bases agree with TRBD1. Looked up from germline, CDR1 is MGHRA and CDR2 is YSYEKL. Germline trimming cut 0 bases from V and 3 bases from J; bases unmatched to any gene: 5. There are 16 residues in the CDR3. The CDR3 sequence is CASSQERQGVNQPQHF. Written as DNA, the CDR3 is TGCGCCAGCAGCCAAGAACGACAGGGAGTCAATCAGCCCCAGCATTTT.